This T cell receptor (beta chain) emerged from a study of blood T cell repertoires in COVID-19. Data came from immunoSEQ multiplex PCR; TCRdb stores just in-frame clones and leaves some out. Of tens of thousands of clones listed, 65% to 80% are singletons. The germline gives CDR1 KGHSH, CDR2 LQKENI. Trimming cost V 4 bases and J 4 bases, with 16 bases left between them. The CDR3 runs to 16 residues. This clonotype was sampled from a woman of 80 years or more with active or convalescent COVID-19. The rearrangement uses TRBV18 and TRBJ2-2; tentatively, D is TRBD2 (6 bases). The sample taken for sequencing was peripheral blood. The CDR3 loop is CASSLRTKHRTGELFF. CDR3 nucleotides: TGTGCCAGCTCACTGAGGACTAAACACCGCACCGGGGAGCTGTTTTTT.